This is a list of T cell receptor beta chains from one sample in a study of T cell responses to AZD1222 COVID-19 vaccine. TCRdb keeps only in-frame clones here, not all; method: immunoSEQ multiplex PCR. Of around 140,000 clones in the sample, about 91% were seen once. The starting material was peripheral blood, obtained on day 0 of AZD1222 vaccination. These receptor sequences come from an adult in good health. CDR3s include the opening cysteine and the closing phenylalanine or tryptophan. A D gene is named only where the DNA matches it firmly. Only part of the rows carry a size: once, few, many, or a class if the clone is expanded.

J,size,V,D,length,CDR3,DNA
TRBJ1-5,.,TRBV20-1,.,11,CSASAQTRQHF,TGCAGTGCTAGTGCACAGACCCGCCAGCATTTT
TRBJ2-5,.,TRBV18,.,14,CASSPRGNRETQYF,TGTGCCAGCTCACCAAGGGGGAATAGGGAGACCCAGTACTTC
TRBJ1-1,.,TRBV4-3,TRBD1,18,CASSQGTDEDPMNTEAFF,TGCGCCAGCAGCCAGGGGACAGATGAAGACCCAATGAACACTGAAGCTTTCTTT
TRBJ1-4,.,TRBV25-1,.,15,CASSELGEMDEKLFF,TGTGCCAGCAGTGAATTGGGGGAGATGGACGAAAAACTGTTTTTT
TRBJ2-7,.,TRBV5-4,TRBD2,16,CASSLRREIHSYEQYF,TGTGCCAGCAGCTTGCGGCGGGAGATCCACTCCTACGAGCAGTACTTC
TRBJ2-3,.,TRBV18,.,12,CASSPLSDTQYF,TGTGCCAGCTCACCACTGTCAGATACGCAGTATTTT
TRBJ2-5,.,TRBV5-1,TRBD2,18,CASSLWSSGSLDQETQYF,TGCGCCAGCAGCTTGTGGTCTAGCGGGAGTTTAGACCAAGAGACCCAGTACTTC
TRBJ2-5,.,TRBV28,.,13,CASSPGGGETQYF,TGTGCCAGCAGTCCAGGGGGAGGCGAGACCCAGTACTTC
TRBJ2-1,.,TRBV28,TRBD2,16,CASSFLAGGKYNEQFF,TGTGCCAGCAGTTTTCTAGCGGGAGGGAAGTACAATGAGCAGTTCTTC
TRBJ1-5,.,TRBV19,.,15,CASSMEKRGNQPQHF,TGTGCCAGTAGTATGGAAAAGCGGGGCAATCAGCCCCAGCATTTT
TRBJ1-6,.,TRBV6-5,.,12,CASTPIGPPLHF,TGTGCCAGCACCCCGATTGGGCCACCCCTCCACTTT
TRBJ2-4,.,TRBV5-1,.,14,CASTWDTPERAQYF,TGCGCCAGCACTTGGGACACCCCGGAAAGGGCTCAGTACTTC
TRBJ1-6,once,TRBV24-1,TRBD1,13,CATRQGANSPLHF,TGTGCCACCCGACAGGGGGCGAATTCACCCCTCCACTTT
TRBJ1-1,.,TRBV10-3,TRBD1,13,CAISRQGSTEAFF,TGTGCCATCAGTAGACAGGGTTCCACTGAAGCTTTCTTT
TRBJ1-2,.,TRBV7-9,.,16,CASSLDIQGSYYGYTF,TGTGCCAGCAGCTTAGATATTCAGGGGTCCTACTATGGCTACACCTTC
TRBJ1-1,.,TRBV6-2/TRBV6-3,.,11,CASSFSTEAFF,TGTGCCAGCAGTTTCAGCACTGAAGCTTTCTTT
TRBJ2-7,once,TRBV29-1,.,11,CSCGLTDEQYF,TGCAGTTGTGGACTGACGGACGAGCAGTACTTC
TRBJ1-2,few,TRBV7-9,.,13,CASSLAASYGYTF,TGTGCCAGCAGCCTGGCGGCCTCCTATGGCTACACCTTC
TRBJ2-5,.,TRBV19,TRBD2,14,CASSGSGAGQTQYF,TGTGCCAGTAGTGGGAGCGGGGCAGGTCAGACCCAGTACTTC
TRBJ2-7,.,TRBV12-5,.,12,CASGLVRSEQYF,TGTGCTAGTGGTTTGGTACGTAGCGAGCAGTACTTC
TRBJ2-7,few,TRBV2,.,15,CASSGGQFRDYEQYF,TGTGCCAGCAGTGGGGGGCAATTTAGGGACTACGAGCAGTACTTC
TRBJ2-3,.,TRBV6-5,TRBD2,14,CASRGLVASDTQYF,TGTGCCAGCAGGGGACTAGTAGCTTCAGATACGCAGTATTTT
TRBJ1-6,.,TRBV5-1,.,14,CASSLMRGNSPLHF,TGCGCCAGCAGCTTGATGCGGGGAAATTCACCCCTCCACTTT
TRBJ2-1,.,TRBV24-1,TRBD2,18,CATSGRVFKREGGNEQFF,TGTGCCACCAGTGGGCGGGTCTTCAAGCGGGAGGGGGGCAATGAGCAGTTCTTC
TRBJ2-6,.,TRBV10-2,.,15,CASSDGVTGANVLTF,TGCGCCAGCAGTGATGGCGTAACTGGGGCCAACGTCCTGACTTTC
TRBJ1-5,.,TRBV5-1,TRBD1,15,CASSHTGGEDQPQHF,TGCGCCAGCAGTCATACAGGGGGAGAAGATCAGCCCCAGCATTTT
TRBJ2-4,once,TRBV7-2,TRBD2,11,CASSGTSGPDF,TGTGCCAGCAGCGGCACTAGCGGACCGGACTTC
TRBJ1-2,.,TRBV6-5,.,14,CASSYSRINYGYTF,TGTGCCAGCAGTTACTCGCGAATCAACTATGGCTACACCTTC
TRBJ2-1,.,TRBV27,.,15,CASSFYRPSYNEQFF,TGTGCCAGCAGTTTCTACCGGCCCTCCTACAATGAGCAGTTCTTC
TRBJ1-3,.,TRBV28,TRBD1,19,CASSLFTPLDRGTGNTIYF,TGTGCCAGCAGTTTATTTACCCCCCTGGACAGGGGAACTGGAAACACCATATATTTT
TRBJ1-5,.,TRBV28,.,17,CASSPRSGLSADQPQHF,TGTGCCAGCAGTCCCCGGTCAGGGTTGTCCGCCGATCAGCCCCAGCATTTT
TRBJ2-5,once,TRBV7-9,TRBD1,14,CASSFRTGRETQYF,TGTGCCAGCAGTTTCCGGACAGGTAGAGAGACCCAGTACTTC
TRBJ2-7,few,TRBV4-3,TRBD2,17,CASSQEILAGGSYEQYF,TGCGCCAGCAGCCAAGAAATACTAGCGGGAGGGTCCTACGAGCAGTACTTC
TRBJ1-6,once,TRBV18,.,16,CASSLGNPGLNSPLHF,TGTGCCAGCTCACTCGGGAATCCAGGGTTAAATTCACCCCTCCACTTT
TRBJ2-7,few,TRBV30,TRBD1,15,CAWSALGTEPYEQYF,TGTGCCTGGAGTGCTCTGGGGACAGAGCCCTACGAGCAGTACTTC
TRBJ2-7,.,TRBV10-2,TRBD2,14,CASSVSSGAYEQYF,TGCGCCAGCAGTGTATCTAGCGGAGCCTACGAGCAGTACTTC
TRBJ2-5,.,TRBV3-1/TRBV3-2,.,12,CASSQDGGTQYF,TGTGCCAGCAGCCAAGATGGTGGGACCCAGTACTTC
TRBJ1-4,.,TRBV2,.,15,CASSLMRGPNEKLFF,TGTGCCAGCAGCCTCATGAGGGGTCCTAATGAAAAACTGTTTTTT
TRBJ1-4,.,TRBV28,.,14,CASSSQAINEKLFF,TGTGCCAGCAGTTCCCAGGCGATTAATGAAAAACTGTTTTTT
TRBJ2-1,.,TRBV19,TRBD2,16,CASSIGGLAVYNEQFF,TGTGCCAGTAGTATAGGAGGTCTAGCGGTCTACAATGAGCAGTTCTTC
TRBJ1-6,.,TRBV5-1,.,14,CASSPLSGGVPLHF,TGCGCCAGCAGCCCTCTTTCGGGGGGGGTACCCCTCCACTTT